Sequencing of this T cell receptor (beta chain) was carried out in a study of regulatory T cells in long-lasting Graves disease. Broader study findings: TRBV28, TRBJ1-2 and TRBJ2-5 emerged as the favored segments in persistent disease. The TCR repertoire of persistent Graves' patients was less diverse than that of newly diagnosed ones.

As for time point: newly diagnosed GD, antithyroid drugs for less than 3 months. Isolated PBMC RNA provided the starting material for the TCR library. This CDR3 contains 15 residues. The germline gives CDR1 LGHDT, CDR2 YNNKEL (reference sequence). The germline V and J ends were trimmed by 8 bases and 7 bases, with 20 bases remaining between them. With iRepertoire HTBI primers and Arm-PCR of CDR3 regions, TCR beta libraries were built. In TCRdb, the multiplex PCR reads were re-called with MiXCR into one record per CDR3 protein. The top ten hold around 20% of the sample, which has under 450,000 distinct CDR3 sequences, around 15% seen once. About this clonotype: Its antigen is as yet unknown.

This sample was also put to use in a study of T cells in Graves' hyperthyroidism and ophthalmopathy. That work adds: Hyperthyroidism had been newly diagnosed in patients aged 18 to 65, and its duration was under 2 months.

The sequence was collected from a young woman with Graves disease. The sequencing used peripheral blood mononuclear cells (PBMCs), collected at new diagnosis, from a patient treated with antithyroid drugs. The gene calls are TRBV3-1 and TRBJ2-2, with D possibly TRBD2 on 6 matching bases. CDR3 nucleotides: TGTGCCAGCGAGAAACAGGACTACGGCGTCGGGGAGCTGTTTTTT. Its translation: CASEKQDYGVGELFF.